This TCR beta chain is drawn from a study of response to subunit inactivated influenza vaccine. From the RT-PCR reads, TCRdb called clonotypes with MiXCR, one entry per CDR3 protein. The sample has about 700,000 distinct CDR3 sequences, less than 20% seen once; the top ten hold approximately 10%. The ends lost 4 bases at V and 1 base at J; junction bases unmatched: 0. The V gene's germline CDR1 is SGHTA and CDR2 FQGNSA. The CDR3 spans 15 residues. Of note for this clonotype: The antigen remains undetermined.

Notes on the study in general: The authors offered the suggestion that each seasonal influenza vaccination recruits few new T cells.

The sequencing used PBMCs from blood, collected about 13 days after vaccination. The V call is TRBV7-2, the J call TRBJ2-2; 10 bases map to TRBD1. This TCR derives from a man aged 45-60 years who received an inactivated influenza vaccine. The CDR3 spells CASSWDRGNTGELFF. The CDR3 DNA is TGTGCCAGCAGCTGGGACAGGGGGAACACCGGGGAGCTGTTTTTT.